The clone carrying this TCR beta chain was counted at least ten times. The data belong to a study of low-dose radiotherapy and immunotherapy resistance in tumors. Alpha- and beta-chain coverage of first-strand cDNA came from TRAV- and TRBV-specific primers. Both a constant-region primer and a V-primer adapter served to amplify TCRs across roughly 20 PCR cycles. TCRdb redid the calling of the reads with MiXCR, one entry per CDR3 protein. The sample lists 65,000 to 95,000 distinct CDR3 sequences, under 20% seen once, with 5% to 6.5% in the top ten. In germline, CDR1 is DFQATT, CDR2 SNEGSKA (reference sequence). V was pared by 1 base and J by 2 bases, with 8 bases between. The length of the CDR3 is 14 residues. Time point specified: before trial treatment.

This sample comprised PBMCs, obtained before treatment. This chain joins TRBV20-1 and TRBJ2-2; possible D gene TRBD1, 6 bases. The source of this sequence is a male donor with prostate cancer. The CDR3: CSARGDTNTGELFF. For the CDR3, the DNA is TGCAGTGCTAGAGGGGACACCAACACCGGGGAGCTGTTTTTT.